The clone carrying this T cell receptor beta chain was detected many times. CDR3 length: 14 amino acids. Germline V gene lookup returns CDR1 SGHRS and CDR2 YFSETQ. Trimming cost V 0 bases and J 2 bases, with 8 bases left between them. TCRdb independently ran MiXCR on the 5' RACE reads; one entry per CDR3 protein. Counted here are 70,000 to 85,000 distinct CDR3 sequences, 9% to 13% occurring once; the ten biggest clones make up about 2.6%. The sample is drawn from a study of early T cells in non-severe SARS-CoV-2 infection. Study information: The chains were unpaired, and the sequenced material was bulk RNA from unsorted whole blood.

V gene TRBV5-1 combines with J gene TRBJ1-2; D remains ambiguous. The clonotype was recovered from an adult who was a healthcare worker with PCR-confirmed SARS-CoV-2 infection or an uninfected control (not recorded which). Sequencing used whole blood. CDR3 sequence: CASSLDIRNYGYTF. DNA of the CDR3: TGCGCCAGCAGCTTGGACATCCGAAACTATGGCTACACCTTC.